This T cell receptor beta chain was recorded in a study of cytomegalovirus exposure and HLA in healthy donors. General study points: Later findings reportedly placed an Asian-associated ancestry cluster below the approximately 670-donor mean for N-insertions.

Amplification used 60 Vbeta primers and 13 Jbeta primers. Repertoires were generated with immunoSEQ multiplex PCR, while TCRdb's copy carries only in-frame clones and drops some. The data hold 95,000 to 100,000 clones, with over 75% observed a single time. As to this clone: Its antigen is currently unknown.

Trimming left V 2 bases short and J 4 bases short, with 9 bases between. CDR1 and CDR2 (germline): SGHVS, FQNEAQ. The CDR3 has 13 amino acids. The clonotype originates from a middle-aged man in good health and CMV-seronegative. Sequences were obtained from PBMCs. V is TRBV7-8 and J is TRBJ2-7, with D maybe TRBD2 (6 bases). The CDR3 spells CASSLRGKYEQYF. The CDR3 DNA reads TGTGCCAGCAGCTTACGGGGGAAATACGAGCAGTACTTC.